This T cell receptor (beta chain) is drawn from a study of CD8 T cells in Susac syndrome. RNA in amounts of roughly 0.5 to 1 ug was reverse transcribed with random hexamers. With immunoSEQ multiplex PCR, TCR beta CDR3 was amplified across 54 Vbeta and 13 Jbeta. Each CDR3 protein gets one entry after TCRdb re-called the immunoSEQ multiplex PCR reads with MiXCR. The data contain 100,000 to 150,000 distinct CDR3 sequences, roughly 96% of them singletons. TCR beta from blood CD8+ and CD4+ T cells was sequenced. Age- and sex-matched healthy donors served as the control group. The CD8+ and CD4+ T cells were negatively isolated, with the TEMRA cells enriched by FACS. V shed 5 bases and J shed 4 bases, with 15 bases lying between them. Germline V CDR1 and CDR2: GTSNPN, SVGIG (reference sequence). The CDR3 sequence is 14 residues long.

The sequence was collected from a human donor in good health. The V gene is TRBV30, the J gene TRBJ1-5; D not resolved. Sample: CD4+ T cells from PBMCs. For the CDR3, the DNA is TGTGCCTGGGGTAGCTGGGGTTGGAATCAGCCCCAGCATTTT. Residues: CAWGSWGWNQPQHF. Filled out from reference TRBV30 and TRBJ1-5, the complete variable domain reads SQTIHQWPATLVQPVGSPLSLECTVEGTSNPNLYWYRQAAGRGLQLLFYSVGIGQISSEVPQNLSASRPQDRQFILSSKKLLLSDSGFYLCAWGSWGWNQPQHFGDGTRLSIL.